Listed below are T cell receptor beta chains from one sample, sequenced in a study of cytomegalovirus exposure and HLA in healthy donors. Only in-frame clones appear in the TCRdb table, and some are missing; sequencing was by immunoSEQ multiplex PCR. The sample lists about 190,000 clones, about 76% seen once, with 1.6% in the top ten. Sequencing was carried out using PBMCs. The receptors here all came from a woman between 45 and 65 years old in good health and CMV-seronegative. Each CDR3 is given with its conserved first and last residue.

v_gene	j_gene	CDR3aa
TRBV19	TRBJ2-1	CASSSPRTGVGNNEQFF
TRBV18	TRBJ2-6	CASSISQGPSSGANVLTF
TRBV5-4	TRBJ2-5	CASSADTGGGETQYF
TRBV19	TRBJ2-1	CASRAGGSYNEQFF
TRBV27	TRBJ2-5	CASRRTGTGGFQETQYF
TRBV18	TRBJ2-7	CASSPAVSYEQYF
TRBV7-9	TRBJ2-1	CASSLKGGGFDEQFF
TRBV9	TRBJ2-3	CASSPNHWDTQYF
TRBV19	TRBJ1-5	CATGRTGGNQPQHF
TRBV5-6	TRBJ2-1	CASSPSGAGSYNEQFF
TRBV5-1	TRBJ2-5	CASSRQRVAQETQYF
TRBV6-6	TRBJ1-1	CASSTRRTEAFF
TRBV19	TRBJ1-2	CASQRQGRSNYGYTF
TRBV19	TRBJ2-3	CASSTSPQGVADTQYF
TRBV5-6	TRBJ2-1	CASSLVASGDEQFF
TRBV19	TRBJ1-2	CASSPRDRVSYTF
TRBV7-9	TRBJ2-1	CSSSSGGGGYYNEQFF
TRBV7-2	TRBJ1-2	CASSLAAPGHPGADYGYTF
TRBV6-6	TRBJ2-7	CASSYTSGSYEQYF
TRBV19	TRBJ1-2	CASSSRKTSYTF
TRBV7-2	TRBJ2-3	CASSLAYTGLAAIPSTDTQYF
TRBV19	TRBJ1-2	CASTPGQGYGYTF
TRBV7-7	TRBJ1-1	CASSRQMNTEAFF
TRBV27	TRBJ1-2	CASSLGQDYGYTF
TRBV2	TRBJ1-4	CASRSRVKGEKLFF
TRBV19	TRBJ1-2	CASSPYDSYRDYGYTF
TRBV2	TRBJ2-3	CASSASMSGLTDTQYF
TRBV19	TRBJ1-5	CAGARGNNQPQHF
TRBV12-2	TRBJ2-7	CASRFIHPLAGCFYEQYF
TRBV5-6	TRBJ1-1	CASSLVGQGALTEAFF
TRBV5-1	TRBJ2-3	CASSPGLAGPNVDTQYF
TRBV28	TRBJ1-4	CASSIRQGRFEKLFF
TRBV6-6	TRBJ2-6	CASSSHTGAGANVLTF
TRBV6-6	TRBJ1-4	CASSPVSRANEKLFF
TRBV23-1	TRBJ2-5	CASSQWDREPWETQYF
TRBV9	TRBJ2-2	CASTLAGTGELFF
TRBV28	TRBJ1-5	CASSLPGTINQPQHF
TRBV30	TRBJ1-1	CAAEVRSDRATEAFF